These T cell receptor beta chains were read from a single sample in a study of vaccination and CD4 T cells after COVID-19. TCRdb passed the PCR reads through MiXCR, listing each CDR3 protein once. Seen here are 15,000 to 20,000 distinct CDR3 sequences, 55% to 85% observed once, and the top ten hold 15% to 20%. Their cognate antigens are unknown. The sample was CD4+ T cells from blood, cultured in vitro. The receptors originated from a human donor who had recovered from COVID-19. Both conserved end residues are part of each CDR3. A D gene is named only where the DNA matches it firmly. Clone size appears in some rows only: once, few, many, or a class for an expanded clone.

v_gene	j_gene	d_gene	abundance	CDR3aa	CDR3nt
TRBV6-5	TRBJ1-5	-	-	CASSYGRGDQPQHF	TGTGCCAGCAGTTACGGTCGGGGGGACCAGCCCCAGCATTTT
TRBV2	TRBJ2-7	TRBD1	-	CASSSTGTGLQYF	TGTGCCAGCAGCTCCACCGGGACAGGGTTACAGTACTTC
TRBV6-1	TRBJ2-3	-	few	CASTPGTPSTDTQYF	TGTGCCAGCACTCCAGGGACACCGAGCACAGATACGCAGTATTTT
TRBV7-9	TRBJ2-5	-	-	CASSFSRETQYF	TGTGCCAGCAGCTTCAGCAGGGAGACCCAGTACTTC
TRBV11-2	TRBJ2-1	-	-	CASSLWASSYNEQFF	TGTGCCAGCAGCTTATGGGCGAGCTCCTACAATGAGCAGTTCTTC
TRBV28	TRBJ1-2	-	-	CASSLRPRHGYTF	TGTGCCAGCAGTCTCAGACCACGACACGGGTACACCTTC
TRBV20-1	TRBJ1-3	-	-	CSAEHDMGKVTIYF	TGCAGTGCAGAACACGACATGGGAAAGGTCACCATATATTTT
TRBV7-2	TRBJ2-1	TRBD2	-	CASSFTSGSDNEQFF	TGTGCCAGCAGCTTCACTAGCGGGAGTGACAATGAGCAGTTCTTC
TRBV20-1	TRBJ2-7	-	once	CSASAPGVGQYF	TGCAGTGCTAGTGCCCCTGGCGTCGGGCAGTACTTC
TRBV20-1	TRBJ1-5	-	few	CSALGNQPQHF	TGCAGTGCTTTAGGCAATCAGCCCCAGCATTTT
TRBV5-5	TRBJ1-6	-	few	CASSLGELSPLHF	TGTGCCAGCAGCTTGGGGGAATTGAGTCCCCTCCACTTT
TRBV6-1	TRBJ1-1	-	-	CASSAPGGNTEAFF	TGTGCCAGCAGTGCCCCGGGGGGGAACACTGAAGCTTTCTTT
TRBV6-1	TRBJ1-5	-	medium-sized	CASGSPGPLNQPQHF	TGTGCCAGCGGCAGCCCCGGACCTCTCAATCAGCCCCAGCATTTT
TRBV20-1	TRBJ1-5	TRBD1	few	CSAERTGAQPQHF	TGCAGTGCCGAAAGGACAGGCGCGCAGCCCCAGCATTTT
TRBV18	TRBJ1-5	-	-	CASSPGNQPQHF	TGTGCCAGCTCACCAGGCAATCAGCCCCAGCATTTT
TRBV20-1	TRBJ1-5	TRBD1	few	CSATLGQGSNQPQHF	TGCAGTGCCACCTTGGGACAGGGAAGCAATCAGCCCCAGCATTTT
TRBV7-2	TRBJ2-5	-	-	CASSFSGVPTQYF	TGTGCCAGCAGCTTTTCAGGTGTTCCGACCCAGTACTTC
TRBV23-1	TRBJ1-2	TRBD1	-	CASSHLRDRSYTF	TGCGCCAGCAGTCATCTTAGGGACAGATCGTACACCTTC
TRBV5-4	TRBJ1-3	TRBD1	-	CASSRGQGWGGNTIYF	TGTGCCAGCAGCCGGGGACAGGGATGGGGTGGAAACACCATATATTTT
TRBV19	TRBJ2-5	-	-	CASSDLYQETQYF	TGTGCCAGTAGCGATTTGTACCAAGAGACCCAGTACTTC
TRBV7-8	TRBJ2-7	-	-	CASRQRPLSYEQYF	TGTGCCAGCAGACAACGGCCTCTCTCCTACGAGCAGTACTTC
TRBV24-1	TRBJ2-2	-	few	CATMKANTGELFF	TGTGCCACCATGAAGGCGAACACCGGGGAGCTGTTTTTT
TRBV6-1	TRBJ1-6	TRBD1	-	CASRVPGQDNSPLHF	TGTGCCAGCAGAGTCCCGGGACAGGATAATTCACCCCTCCACTTT
TRBV5-1	TRBJ2-5	-	-	CASTSAPAGGMETQYF	TGCGCCAGCACCTCGGCCCCGGCAGGCGGAATGGAGACCCAGTACTTC
TRBV15	TRBJ2-1	-	-	CATSRDRFGNEQFF	TGTGCCACCAGCAGAGATCGGTTCGGCAATGAGCAGTTCTTC
TRBV6-1	TRBJ1-3	-	few	CASTWASGNTIYF	TGTGCCAGTACATGGGCTTCGGGAAACACCATATATTTT
TRBV7-3	TRBJ2-2	-	-	CASSLHRGYTGELFF	TGTGCCAGCAGTTTACATAGGGGTTACACCGGGGAGCTGTTTTTT